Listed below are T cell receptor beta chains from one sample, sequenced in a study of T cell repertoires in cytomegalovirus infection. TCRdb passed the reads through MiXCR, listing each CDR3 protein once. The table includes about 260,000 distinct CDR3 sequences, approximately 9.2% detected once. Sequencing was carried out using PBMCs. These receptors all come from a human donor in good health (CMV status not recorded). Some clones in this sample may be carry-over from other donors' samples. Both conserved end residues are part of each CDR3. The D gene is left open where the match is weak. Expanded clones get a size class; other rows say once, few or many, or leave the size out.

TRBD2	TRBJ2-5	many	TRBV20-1	TGCAGTGCTCAGACCGGGACTACCCAAGAGACCCAGTACTTC	CSAQTGTTQETQYF
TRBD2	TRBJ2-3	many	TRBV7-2	TGTGCCAGCAGCCCCACTTCCGGGACTAGCGGGGGGGGTACAGATACGCAGTATTTT	CASSPTSGTSGGGTDTQYF
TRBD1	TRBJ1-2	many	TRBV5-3	TGTGCCAGCAGCCGACCGCCGGGACAGGGACCTGGCTACACCTTC	CASSRPPGQGPGYTF
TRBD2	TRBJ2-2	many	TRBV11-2	TGTGCCAGCAGAGAGCGGGGCGGACTTCGCGGCGGGGAGCTGTTTTTT	CASRERGGLRGGELFF
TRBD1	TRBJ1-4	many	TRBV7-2	TGTGCCAGCAGCTTATGGACGGGACAGGCAGAAAAACTGTTTTTT	CASSLWTGQAEKLFF
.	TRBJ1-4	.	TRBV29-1	TGCAGCGCCGGGACCGACATCGAAAAACTGTTTTTT	CSAGTDIEKLFF
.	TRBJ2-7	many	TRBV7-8	TGTGCCAGCAGCTCCCTGAATTACGAGCAGTACTTC	CASSSLNYEQYF
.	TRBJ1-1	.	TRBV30	TGTGCCTGGAGTGGAATGGGCAGTATGAACACTGAAGCTTTCTTT	CAWSGMGSMNTEAFF
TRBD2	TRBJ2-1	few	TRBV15	TGTGCCACCAGCCCCCGTTGGGCTAGCGGGAGTACCTACAATGAGCAGTTCTTC	CATSPRWASGSTYNEQFF
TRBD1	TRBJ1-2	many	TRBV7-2	TGTGCCAGCAGCTCCGTTGGACAGGGCGGATATGGCTACACCTTC	CASSSVGQGGYGYTF
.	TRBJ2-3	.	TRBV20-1	TGCAGTGCCCTTTCGGAAACCACAGATACGCAGTATTTT	CSALSETTDTQYF
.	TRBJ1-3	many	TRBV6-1	TGTGCCAGCAGAGCGGTGGGAGGATACGGAAACACCATATATTTT	CASRAVGGYGNTIYF
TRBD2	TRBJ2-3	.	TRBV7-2	TGTGCCAGCAGCTTAACTAGCGGGAAAGATACGCAGTATTTT	CASSLTSGKDTQYF
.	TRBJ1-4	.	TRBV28	TGTGCCAGCAGCCTAATTGGTGGCGGCACCGATGAAAAACTGTTTTTT	CASSLIGGGTDEKLFF
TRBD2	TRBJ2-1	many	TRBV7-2	TGTGCCAGCAGCTTAACTACTAGCGGGGCAAGCTCCTACAATGAGCAGTTCTTC	CASSLTTSGASSYNEQFF
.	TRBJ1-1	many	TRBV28	TGTGCCAGCAGTCTTCGTCTATCCGGCAACACTGAAGCTTTCTTT	CASSLRLSGNTEAFF
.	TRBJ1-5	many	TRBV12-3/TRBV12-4	TGTGCCAGCAGTTTGACAGCAGATCAGCCCCAGCATTTT	CASSLTADQPQHF
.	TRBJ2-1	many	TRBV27	TGTGCCAGCAGTTTAAAATCCGGGGGCAATAATGAGCAGTTCTTC	CASSLKSGGNNEQFF
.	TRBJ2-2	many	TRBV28	TGTGCCAGCAGCCAACCAGGGCGGGGCGCGAACACCGGGGAGCTGTTTTTT	CASSQPGRGANTGELFF
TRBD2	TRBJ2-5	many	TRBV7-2	TGTGCCAGCAGCCGACGGCAGAGTGGACTAGGATGGGAGACCCAGTACTTC	CASSRRQSGLGWETQYF
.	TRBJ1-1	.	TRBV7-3	TGTGCCAGCAGCGGGGACGGGAACACTGAAGCTTTCTTT	CASSGDGNTEAFF
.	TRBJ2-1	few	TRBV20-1	TGCAGTGCTGACACAGGGTTGCGCTACAATGAGCAGTTCTTC	CSADTGLRYNEQFF
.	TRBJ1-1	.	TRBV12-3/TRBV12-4	TGTGCCAGCAGCGGGGGGGTCGAAGAAGCTTTCTTT	CASSGGVEEAFF
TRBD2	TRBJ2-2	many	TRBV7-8	TGTGCCAGCAGCCCTATGGGAAGCGGGAGAATCGCCGGGGAGCTGTTTTTT	CASSPMGSGRIAGELFF
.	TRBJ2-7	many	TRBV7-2	TGTGCCAGCAGCTTCTCGCAGAATCCAGAGGCCGAGCAGTACTTC	CASSFSQNPEAEQYF
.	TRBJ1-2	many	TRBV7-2	TGTGCCAGCAGCCTCAACAGAGATCATGGCTACACCTTC	CASSLNRDHGYTF
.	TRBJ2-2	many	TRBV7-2	TGTGCCAGCAGCTTAGCGCAATACACCGGGGAGCTGTTTTTT	CASSLAQYTGELFF
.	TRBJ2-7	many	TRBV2	TGTGCCAGCAGTGAAGGGCTTACCGAGCAGTACTTC	CASSEGLTEQYF